Following are 32 T cell receptor beta chains from one sample sequenced in a study of blood T cell repertoires in COVID-19. Repertoires were generated with immunoSEQ multiplex PCR, while TCRdb's copy carries only in-frame clones and drops some. This sample yields fewer than 350,000 clones, of which less than 95% are seen a single time; 2.8% belongs to the top ten. Material for sequencing was PBMCs or T cells enriched from blood (not recorded which). Receptors were obtained from a man aged 35-49 years who had been exposed to COVID-19.

The chain couples TRBV11-2 to TRBJ2-1; no reliable D call. Germline V CDR1 and CDR2: SGHAT, FQNNGV. V shed 5 bases and J shed 7 bases, with 18 bases lying between them. CDR3 length: 15 amino acids. As DNA, the CDR3 is TGTGCCAGCAGCGCCCGCCTTGAACAGATAAATGAGCAGTTCTTC. This encodes CASSARLEQINEQFF. The complete variable domain, with remaining parts taken from reference TRBV11-2 and TRBJ2-1, reads EAGVAQSPRYKIIEKRQSVAFWCNPISGHATLYWYQQILGQGPKLLIQFQNNGVVDDSQLPKDRFSAERLKGVDSTLKIQPAKLEDSAVYLCASSARLEQINEQFFGPGTRLTVL.

The V gene is TRBV18, the J gene TRBJ1-3; D is ambiguous. Trimming stripped 1 base from V and 0 bases from J, with 13 bases between. CDR3 length: 17 residues. The germline CDR1 and CDR2 sequences are KGHSH and LQKENI. The CDR3: CASSPRQGRHSGNTIYF. The DNA of the CDR3 is TGTGCCAGCTCACCACGCCAAGGTAGACACTCTGGAAACACCATATATTTT.

The rearrangement links TRBV9 to TRBJ1-5; D is possibly TRBD1 (5 bases). Germline CDR1 SGDLS, CDR2 YYNGEE. V lost 0 bases to trimming and J lost 8 bases, with 15 bases between them. The CDR3 covers 15 residues. This CDR3 is CASSVAGGDTEPQHF. The CDR3 DNA follows: TGTGCCAGCAGCGTAGCGGGGGGGGATACAGAGCCCCAGCATTTT.

The chain joins TRBV19 to TRBJ1-2; D remains unclear. The CDR3 contains 13 residues. V was shortened by 7 bases and J by 7 bases, with 16 bases between the two germline ends. Germline CDR1 LNHDA, CDR2 SQIVND (reference sequence). The CDR3 loop is CASKFGSNSGYTF. CDR3 nucleotides: TGTGCCAGTAAATTCGGGTCCAATAGTGGCTACACCTTC.

V gene TRBV9 combines with J gene TRBJ1-3; possibly TRBD1 for D (5 bases). Germline CDR1 SGDLS, CDR2 YYNGEE. V lost 6 bases and J 0 bases, leaving 19 bases between the germline ends. The CDR3 is made up of 17 amino acids. This CDR3 reads CASTLGGLPSSGNTIYF. CDR3 nucleotides: TGTGCCAGCACCCTTGGGGGACTTCCGAGCTCTGGAAACACCATATATTTT.

The table lists this clone with a count of one. This chain uses TRBV5-6 with TRBJ1-2; tentative D call: TRBD1 (5 bases). Germline V lookup: CDR1 SGHDT, CDR2 YYEEEE. V was pared by 6 bases and J by 7 bases, with 13 bases between. The CDR3 length is 12 residues. The CDR3 loop is CASTVGQGGYTF. The CDR3, as DNA: TGTGCCAGCACCGTGGGGCAAGGTGGCTACACCTTC.

The chain combines TRBV5-4 with TRBJ1-2; 7 bases fit TRBD1. Germline V gene data show CDR1 as SGHNT and CDR2 as YYREEE (reference sequence). Trimming removed 0 bases from V and 8 bases from J; junction bases left unmatched: 7. The CDR3 spans 14 residues. The CDR3 DNA reads as TGTGCCAGCAGCTTGGGACAGGGCGCTTGGGGCTACACCTTC. This encodes CASSLGQGAWGYTF.

V usage is TRBV9 and J usage is TRBJ2-5, with D possibly matching TRBD1 (5 bases). Germline V lookup: CDR1 SGDLS, CDR2 YYNGEE. V lost 6 bases and J lost 1, with 13 bases in between. This CDR3 has 14 residues. CDR3 region: CASNSDSFQETQYF. CDR3 DNA: TGTGCCAGCAACTCAGACAGTTTCCAAGAGACCCAGTACTTC.

The CDR3 bases are TGTGCCTGGAGAACGGGACAGTATAATTCACCCCTCCACTTT. As protein: CAWRTGQYNSPLHF. The chain links TRBV30 to TRBJ1-6; 7 nucleotides align to TRBD1. The J segment lost 4 bases and the V segment lost 3 bases, leaving 3 bases of the junction unmatched. The CDR3 loop spans 14 amino acids. Germline loops: CDR1 GTSNPN, CDR2 SVGIG (reference sequence).

V and J are TRBV5-1 and TRBJ2-5, with D possibly being TRBD2 (7 bases). This CDR3 has 14 residues. The germline V gene encodes CDR1 SGHRS and CDR2 YFSETQ. V lost 6 bases to trimming and J lost 4 bases, with 16 bases between them. As DNA, the CDR3 is TGCGCCAGCACCAAGGGGGAGGGGCGAGAGACCCAGTACTTC. Translation gives CASTKGEGRETQYF.

The chain has TRBV21-1 and TRBJ2-1; the table's D call TRBD2 went unverified against the DNA. TRBV21-1 represents a pseudogene. The CDR3 extends over 19 amino acids. The CDR3 sequence: CASSKEVGEREPAYNEQFF. The CDR3 DNA follows: TGTGCCAGCAGCAAAGAAGTGGGTGAGCGGGAGCCCGCCTACAATGAGCAGTTCTTC.

There are a few counts of this clone. CDR3 in amino acids: CASSWGQGAGGGELFF. CDR3 DNA sequence: TGCGCCAGCAGCTGGGGACAGGGGGCTGGAGGCGGGGAGCTGTTTTTT. This chain links TRBV5-1 with TRBJ2-2; 12 nucleotides agree with TRBD1. CDR1 is SGHRS, CDR2 YFSETQ, per germline. This CDR3 has 16 residues. V was clipped by 3 bases and J by 7 bases; unmatched bases: 7.

The table lists this clone with a count of one. This chain joins TRBV15 and TRBJ2-3; D is perhaps TRBD1 (6 bases). The V gene lost 0 bases and the J gene lost 8 bases, with 15 bases spanning the gap. CDR3 length: 15 amino acids. Germline CDR1 reads LNHNV; CDR2 reads YYDKDF (reference sequence). The CDR3 sequence is CATSRDQQGFGTQYF. DNA of the CDR3: TGTGCCACCAGCAGAGATCAACAGGGCTTTGGTACGCAGTATTTT.

The chain links TRBV5-5 to TRBJ2-5; TRBD2 agrees at 9 bases. In germline, CDR1 is SGHKS, CDR2 YYEKEE (reference sequence). The CDR3 is made up of 17 amino acids. V gave up 0 bases and J gave up 2 bases; unmatched junction bases: 8. The CDR3: CASSLALAGGVQETQYF. In DNA form, the CDR3 reads TGTGCCAGCAGCTTGGCCTTGGCGGGAGGGGTTCAAGAGACCCAGTACTTC.

V usage is TRBV2 and J usage is TRBJ1-1, with D possibly being TRBD1 (5 bases). The CDR3 contains 14 residues. The V and J ends lost 5 bases and 1 base respectively, with 11 bases between them. CDR1 is SNHLY and CDR2 is FYNNEI in the germline V gene. CDR3 sequence: CASSRLTGNTEAFF. DNA for the CDR3: TGTGCCAGCAGTCGTCTTACAGGGAACACTGAAGCTTTCTTT.

The chain joins TRBV23-1 to TRBJ2-1; 11 positions match TRBD1. TRBV23-1 is treated as an ORF (open reading frame) with a function not yet certain. The CDR3 has 18 residues. V lost 4 bases, J lost 5 bases, and 13 bases stayed unmatched. In DNA form, the CDR3 reads TGCGCCAGCAGTCCCCTAAGGGAGCGGGACAGGGGGGACAATGAGCAGTTCTTC. Encoded protein: CASSPLRERDRGDNEQFF.

This clone was found once. The V gene is TRBV29-1, the J gene TRBJ2-3, with 8 bases lining up with TRBD2. Germline CDR1 reads SQVTM; CDR2 reads ANQGSEA. The CDR3 runs to 15 residues. Trimming removed 2 bases from V and 0 bases from J; junction bases left unmatched: 4. This CDR3 reads CSVEILAGSTDTQYF. In DNA form, the CDR3 reads TGCAGCGTTGAAATTCTAGCGGGTAGCACAGATACGCAGTATTTT.

This CDR3 is CASSRDRGFFYGYTF. The CDR3, as DNA: TGTGCCAGCAGCCGGGACAGGGGATTTTTCTATGGCTACACCTTC. The chain uses TRBV9 and TRBJ1-2; 10 bases align to TRBD1. This CDR3 comprises 15 residues. V shed 4 bases and J 4 bases; nucleotides not matched to a gene: 7. The germline CDR1 and CDR2 sequences are SGDLS and YYNGEE. Using reference TRBV9 and TRBJ1-2 for the parts outside the CDR3, the full variable domain is DSGVTQTPKHLITATGQRVTLRCSPRSGDLSVYWYQQSLDQGLQFLIQYYNGEERAKGNILERFSAQQFPDLHSELNLSSLELGDSALYFCASSRDRGFFYGYTFGSGTRLTVV.

This sequence joins TRBV19 and TRBJ1-1; possibly TRBD1 for D (6 bases). V lost 5 bases to trimming and J lost 3 bases, with 16 bases between them. Germline V gene lookup returns CDR1 LNHDA and CDR2 SQIVND (reference sequence). CDR3 length: 15 amino acids. The CDR3 nucleotides are TGTGCCAGTAGTTTCTCGACAGGATTGTACACTGAAGCTTTCTTT. Protein sequence: CASSFSTGLYTEAFF.

This sequence joins TRBV25-1 and TRBJ1-1; D remains unclear. Germline V CDR1 and CDR2: MGHDK, SYGVNS. Trimming took off 6 bases at V and 7 bases at J, with 12 bases between the two ends. This CDR3 comprises 12 residues. The CDR3 DNA is TGTGCCAGCAGCGGAAGCGAGGTTGAAGCTTTCTTT. Translated, it gives CASSGSEVEAFF. The whole variable domain, remainder taken from reference TRBV25-1 and TRBJ1-1, is EADIYQTPRYLVIGTGKKITLECSQTMGHDKMYWYQQDPGMELHLIHYSYGVNSTEKGDLSSESTVSRIRTEHFPLTLESARPSHTSQYLCASSGSEVEAFFGQGTRLTVV.

Only one count was recorded for this clone. The V gene is TRBV29-1, the J gene TRBJ1-1; no clear D gene. The V gene's germline CDR1 is SQVTM and CDR2 ANQGSEA. There are 13 residues in the CDR3. The germline V and J ends were trimmed by 7 bases and 0 bases, with 12 bases remaining between them. CDR3 bases: TGCAGCGCCAAACCCACAGTGAACACTGAAGCTTTCTTT. It encodes CSAKPTVNTEAFF.

The V gene is TRBV12-5, the J gene TRBJ2-1; 7 nucleotides line up with TRBD1. The germline gives CDR1 LGHNT, CDR2 FRNRAP. The CDR3 is 17 residues long. The junction had 16 bases not matched to a gene; V was cut back by 7 bases and J by 4 bases. The CDR3 region has the DNA TGTGCTAGTGCTTTAACCTCCGGGACAGACACTTACAATGAGCAGTTCTTC. Translated, it gives CASALTSGTDTYNEQFF.

The chain uses TRBV28 and TRBJ2-3; 14 bases align to TRBD2. Per the germline V gene, CDR1 is MDHEN and CDR2 is SYDVKM. V gave up 5 bases and J gave up 4 bases; unmatched junction bases: 8. This CDR3 has 17 amino acids. The CDR3 is CASSPRLAGGPADTQYF. The DNA for the CDR3 is TGTGCCAGCAGTCCCCGACTAGCGGGAGGGCCGGCAGATACGCAGTATTTT.

V and J are TRBV7-8 and TRBJ1-5; 7 bases line up with TRBD1. CDR1 is SGHVS and CDR2 is FQNEAQ in the germline V gene. The ends lost 4 bases at V and 2 bases at J; junction bases unmatched: 14. The CDR3 consists of 18 residues. The CDR3 bases are TGTGCCAGCAGCTCAGTCCAACAGGGGTTGACTGGCAATCAGCCCCAGCATTTT. Translating it yields CASSSVQQGLTGNQPQHF.

The chain has TRBV10-3 and TRBJ2-5; TRBD2 matches at 14 bases. The CDR3 length is 17 residues. CDR1 ENHRY and CDR2 SYGVKD come from the germline V gene. Trimming removed 7 bases from V and 5 bases from J; junction bases left unmatched: 12. The CDR3 DNA sequence: TGTGCCATCAACCCCGGGACTAGCGGGAGTGGAGGCGAGACCCAGTACTTC. Translating gives CAINPGTSGSGGETQYF.

The J gene is TRBJ1-2, the V gene TRBV11-3; a weak D match, TRBD1 (5 bases). CDR3 length: 11 amino acids. The germline gives CDR1 SGHNT, CDR2 YENEEA. The V end lost 3 bases, the J end lost 14 bases, and 13 bases lay between the germline ends. For the CDR3, the DNA is TGTGCCAGCAGCTTCGGGGGGACTAAAACCTTC. Protein product: CASSFGGTKTF.

V is TRBV19 and J is TRBJ1-5; the D is unclear. The CDR3 length is 17 residues. Germline CDR1 LNHDA, CDR2 SQIVND (reference sequence). V lost 3 bases to trimming and J lost 4 bases, with 19 bases between them. The CDR3 reads CASSMYVRDLSNQPQHF. The CDR3 DNA is TGTGCCAGTAGTATGTATGTACGGGATTTAAGTAATCAGCCCCAGCATTTT.

Regarding this clone: The same CDR3 is also encoded by other DNA sequences in this sample. CDR3 in DNA: TGTGCCAGCAGCTTGGGACAGATGAACACTGAAGCTTTCTTT. This codes for CASSLGQMNTEAFF. This chain joins TRBV7-9 and TRBJ1-1; 7 positions agree with TRBD1. The ends lost 3 bases at V and 0 bases at J; junction bases unmatched: 1. Germline V CDR1 and CDR2: SEHNR, FQNEAQ (reference sequence). The CDR3 is made up of 14 amino acids.

The chain combines TRBV4-3 with TRBJ2-3; D is possibly TRBD2 (6 bases). CDR1 and CDR2 from the germline V gene are LGHNA and YSLEER. Trimming shortened V by 4 bases and J by 0 bases, and 14 bases separated the two germline ends. The CDR3 has 16 residues. In DNA form, the CDR3 reads TGCGCCAGCAGCCGTACCCTAGCGACTAGCACAGATACGCAGTATTTT. Its translation is CASSRTLATSTDTQYF.

The chain couples TRBV2 to TRBJ2-1, with a tentative D call TRBD1 (6 bases). Germline V gives CDR1 SNHLY, CDR2 FYNNEI. This CDR3 is 13 amino acids long. The CDR3, as DNA: TGTGGAGGGGGAATTAGCTCCTACAATGAGCAGTTCTTC. Translated: CGGGISSYNEQFF.

The chain carries TRBV4-1 and TRBJ1-1; perhaps TRBD1 as D (5 bases). Germline V CDR1 and CDR2: MGHRA, YSYEKL. The V and J ends lost 2 bases and 6 bases respectively, with 10 bases between them. CDR3 length: 13 residues. CDR3 sequence reads: CASSQQGFSEAFF. CDR3 coding DNA: TGCGCCAGCAGCCAACAGGGTTTTTCTGAAGCTTTCTTT.

The J gene is TRBJ1-1, the V gene TRBV4-1; TRBD1 agrees at 8 bases. The CDR3 runs 15 residues. Germline assignment: CDR1 MGHRA and CDR2 YSYEKL. V shed 0 bases, J shed 4 bases, and the junction held 4 bases outside the gene matches. CDR3 in amino acids: CASSQDYRGGTEAFF. CDR3 in DNA: TGCGCCAGCAGCCAAGATTACAGGGGGGGCACTGAAGCTTTCTTT.